Each of the 26 T cell receptor beta chains below was sequenced from the same sample in a study of beta chain features in type 1 diabetes. Expressed TCRB transcripts were sequenced after all isolated RNA was converted to cDNA. Using immunoSEQ multiplex PCR, the repertoire was profiled, and TCRdb retains in-frame clones only, with some absent. The sample records about 230,000 clones, over 7.5% being singletons. Specimen: naive CD4+ T cells from blood. These receptors originate from a woman between 18 and 29 years old in good health.

This rearrangement joins TRBV7-9 to TRBJ1-4, with TRBD1 identical over 8 bases. The CDR3 spans 16 residues. The trim removed 4 bases at V and 0 bases at J, leaving 4 bases unmatched. The germline V gene has CDR1 SEHNR and CDR2 FQNEAQ (reference sequence). The CDR3 DNA sequence: TGTGCCAGCAGCTCAGACAGGGGACCAACTAATGAAAAACTGTTTTTT. This codes for CASSSDRGPTNEKLFF.

This chain joins TRBV27 and TRBJ2-1; 16 positions agree with TRBD2. This CDR3 region has 15 residues. Germline values: CDR1 MNHEY, CDR2 SMNVEV (reference sequence). Trimming removed 6 bases from V and 12 bases from J; junction bases left unmatched: 8. The CDR3 reads CASSRIGTSGGGQFF. CDR3 in DNA: TGTGCCAGCAGCCGGATTGGGACTAGCGGGGGGGGGCAGTTCTTC.

This rearrangement joins TRBV13 to TRBJ1-4; 7 positions agree with TRBD1. In germline, CDR1 is PRHDT, CDR2 FYEKMQ (reference sequence). V shed 5 bases and J 6 bases; nucleotides not matched to a gene: 9. CDR3 length: 15 residues. The DNA of the CDR3 is TGTGCCAGCAGCCTTGGTGGGACAGCCTATGAAAAACTGTTTTTT. The encoded protein is CASSLGGTAYEKLFF.

There are many counts of this clone. The rearrangement uses TRBV30 and TRBJ2-2, with TRBD2 matching 10 bases. The germline V gene encodes CDR1 GTSNPN and CDR2 SVGIG (reference sequence). The CDR3 runs to 15 residues. Trimming removed 2 bases from V and 6 bases from J; junction bases left unmatched: 6. The CDR3 DNA reads TGTGCCTGGAGTCGAGCGGGAGGGCCTCCCGGGGAGCTGTTTTTT. It yields the protein CAWSRAGGPPGELFF.

There are a few counts of this clone. The rearrangement uses TRBV5-4 and TRBJ2-3, with TRBD2 matching 7 bases. Per germline, CDR1 SGHNT and CDR2 YYREEE (reference sequence). V shed 6 bases, J shed 8 bases, and the junction held 15 bases outside the gene matches. The CDR3 runs 15 residues. This CDR3 reads CASKGELAVPGTQYF. The CDR3, as DNA: TGTGCCAGCAAAGGGGAGCTAGCGGTCCCGGGTACGCAGTATTTT.

The chain employs TRBV30 and TRBJ2-7; the match to TRBD2 covers 11 bases. The germline gives CDR1 GTSNPN, CDR2 SVGIG (reference sequence). There are 15 residues in the CDR3. The V segment lost 8 bases and the J segment 1 base; nucleotides outside the gene matches: 10. CDR3 amino acids: CAGISGRAESYEQYF. The CDR3 DNA is TGTGCCGGGATTAGCGGGAGGGCTGAATCCTACGAGCAGTACTTC. Drawing the rest from reference TRBV30 and TRBJ2-7, the complete variable domain is SQTIHQWPATLVQPVGSPLSLECTVEGTSNPNLYWYRQAAGRGLQLLFYSVGIGQISSEVPQNLSASRPQDRQFILSSKKLLLSDSGFYLCAGISGRAESYEQYFGPGTRLTVT.

In its sample, this clone was seen a few times. The chain carries TRBV14 and TRBJ1-6; 7 positions agree with TRBD1. This CDR3 region has 14 residues. V was pared by 3 bases and J by 6 bases, with 2 bases of the junction left unmatched. Per germline, CDR1 SGHDN and CDR2 FVKESK. CDR3 sequence: CASSHRQGNSPLHF. The DNA for the CDR3 is TGTGCCAGCAGCCATCGACAGGGTAATTCACCCCTCCACTTT.

The rearrangement uses TRBV7-9 and TRBJ1-3; tentative D call: TRBD1 (6 bases). The CDR3 is 14 amino acids. Trimming shortened V by 0 bases and J by 4 bases, and 7 bases separated the two germline ends. In germline, CDR1 is SEHNR, CDR2 FQNEAQ (reference sequence). Here the CDR3 reads CASSLAGQGNTIYF. The CDR3 DNA is TGTGCCAGCAGCTTAGCCGGACAGGGAAACACCATATATTTT.

J is TRBJ2-1 and V is TRBV6-1; D not resolved. The CDR3 loop spans 16 amino acids. Germline CDR1 MNHNS, CDR2 SASEGT. The germline V and J ends were trimmed by 4 bases and 4 bases, with 17 bases remaining between them. CDR3: CASSGMGDSSYNEQFF. The DNA for the CDR3 is TGTGCCAGCAGTGGAATGGGCGATTCCTCGTACAATGAGCAGTTCTTC.

This clone was seen a few times. This chain links TRBV7-8 with TRBJ1-5; 8 nucleotides align to TRBD1. J was trimmed by 2 bases and V by 5 bases; bases with no gene match: 8. Germline assignment: CDR1 SGHVS and CDR2 FQNEAQ. This CDR3 comprises 16 residues. The CDR3, as DNA: TGTGCCAGCAGCGAGGGACAGGCTAGGGGCAATCAGCCCCAGCATTTT. Translation gives CASSEGQARGNQPQHF. The full variable domain, rest sourced from reference TRBV7-8 and TRBJ1-5, is GAGVSQSPRYKVAKRGQDVALRCDPISGHVSLFWYQQALGQGPEFLTYFQNEAQLDKSGLPSDRFFAERPEGSVSTLKIQRTQQEDSAVYLCASSEGQARGNQPQHFGDGTRLSIL.

This clone was detected only a few times. The rearrangement links TRBV19 to TRBJ2-3; TRBD2 matches at 7 bases. CDR1 and CDR2 from the germline V gene are LNHDA and SQIVND (reference sequence). V shed 3 bases and J 3 bases; nucleotides not matched to a gene: 6. This CDR3 region has 15 residues. As DNA, the CDR3 is TGTGCCAGTAGTATTAACCAGGGAGGGACAGATACGCAGTATTTT. This sequence encodes CASSINQGGTDTQYF. Together with reference TRBV19 and TRBJ2-3, the CDR3 gives the full variable domain: DGGITQSPKYLFRKEGQNVTLSCEQNLNHDAMYWYRQDPGQGLRLIYYSQIVNDFQKGDIAEGYSVSREKKESFPLTVTSAQKNPTAFYLCASSINQGGTDTQYFGPGTRLTVL.

The genes are TRBV5-1 and TRBJ1-1; D unresolved. V was cut by 4 bases and J by 7 bases, with 17 bases left in between. This CDR3 has 14 residues. Germline CDR1 reads SGHRS; CDR2 reads YFSETQ. The CDR3 here is CASSIGGGGFEAFF. CDR3 sequence (DNA): TGCGCCAGCAGCATTGGCGGAGGAGGGTTTGAAGCTTTCTTT. The whole variable domain, remainder taken from reference TRBV5-1 and TRBJ1-1, is KAGVTQTPRYLIKTRGQQVTLSCSPISGHRSVSWYQQTPGQGLQFLFEYFSETQRNKGNFPGRFSGRQFSNSRSEMNVSTLELGDSALYLCASSIGGGGFEAFFGQGTRLTVV.

The chain links TRBV11-1 to TRBJ1-1, with D possibly TRBD1 on 5 matching bases. This CDR3 region has 15 residues. V lost 4 bases to trimming and J lost 4 bases, with 16 bases between them. Germline CDR1 and CDR2: SGHAT and FQDESV (reference sequence). DNA of the CDR3: TGTGCCAGCAGCTCCTCCGGGACTACAGGCACTGAAGCTTTCTTT. It codes for CASSSSGTTGTEAFF.

This clone showed up just a few times. The chain couples TRBV10-1 to TRBJ2-7; 11 bases map to TRBD1. The CDR3 contains 15 residues. V dropped 4 bases and J dropped 3; count of bases not matched to a gene: 5. Germline CDR1 is WNHNN and CDR2 is SYGVQD (reference sequence). CDR3 sequence (DNA): TGCGCCAGCAGTGGCCGGGACAGGGGGATCTACGAGCAGTACTTC. It encodes CASSGRDRGIYEQYF.

This rearrangement joins TRBV11-2 to TRBJ2-1; D is perhaps TRBD2 (5 bases). CDR3 length: 17 amino acids. Trimming stripped 5 bases from V and 3 bases from J, with 20 bases between. The V gene's germline CDR1 is SGHAT and CDR2 FQNNGV. The CDR3 DNA follows: TGTGCCAGCAGCACCCGAGTCGTGGGAGTGGGCTACAATGAGCAGTTCTTC. This sequence encodes CASSTRVVGVGYNEQFF.

J is TRBJ2-5 and V is TRBV5-4; maybe TRBD2 (6 bases). This CDR3 comprises 14 residues. Germline values: CDR1 SGHNT, CDR2 YYREEE (reference sequence). Trimming removed 4 bases at V and 3 bases at J, with 13 bases between. CDR3 amino acids: CASSPRDSEETQYF. The CDR3 DNA is TGTGCCAGCAGCCCCCGGGACTCCGAAGAGACCCAGTACTTC. Together with reference TRBV5-4 and TRBJ2-5, the CDR3 gives the full variable domain: ETGVTQSPTHLIKTRGQQVTLRCSSQSGHNTVSWYQQALGQGPQFIFQYYREEENGRGNFPPRFSGLQFPNYSSELNVNALELDDSALYLCASSPRDSEETQYFGPGTRLLVL.

The sample holds a few counts of this clone. The chain recombines TRBV5-1 with TRBJ2-1; D perhaps matches TRBD2 (5 bases). CDR1 is SGHRS, CDR2 YFSETQ, per germline. Trimming removed 2 bases from V and 0 bases from J, with 9 bases in between. The CDR3 sequence is 15 residues long. CDR3 nucleotides: TGCGCCAGCAGCTTCTCGAGGGACTCCTACAATGAGCAGTTCTTC. Translated, it gives CASSFSRDSYNEQFF.

The chain recombines TRBV30 with TRBJ1-5; D is perhaps TRBD1 (6 bases). Germline V gives CDR1 GTSNPN, CDR2 SVGIG (reference sequence). This CDR3 spans 13 amino acids. V was trimmed by 7 bases and J by 6 bases, leaving 16 bases between them. The CDR3 nucleotides read TGTGCCTTGGGGGACACGGGGGGTCAGCCCCAGCATTTT. It codes for CALGDTGGQPQHF.

This clone showed up just a few times. The V and J genes are TRBV5-4 and TRBJ1-5; perhaps TRBD1 as D (5 bases). V shed 0 bases and J shed 6 bases, with 13 bases lying between them. CDR1 is SGHNT, CDR2 YYREEE, per germline (reference sequence). The CDR3 length is 15 residues. CDR3 amino acids: CASSLGGGDAQPQHF. The CDR3 coding sequence is TGTGCCAGCAGCTTGGGTGGGGGGGATGCTCAGCCCCAGCATTTT. The whole variable domain, remainder taken from reference TRBV5-4 and TRBJ1-5, is ETGVTQSPTHLIKTRGQQVTLRCSSQSGHNTVSWYQQALGQGPQFIFQYYREEENGRGNFPPRFSGLQFPNYSSELNVNALELDDSALYLCASSLGGGDAQPQHFGDGTRLSIL.

The J gene is TRBJ2-7, the V gene TRBV11-2; possibly TRBD1 for D (5 bases). V lost 6 bases to trimming and J lost 2 bases, with 11 bases between them. This CDR3 is 13 amino acids long. Germline-derived CDR1 and CDR2 are SGHAT and FQNNGV. The CDR3 DNA is TGTGCCAGCAGTACTGACAGAACCTACGAGCAGTACTTC. This encodes CASSTDRTYEQYF. The whole variable domain, filled in from reference TRBV11-2 and TRBJ2-7, reads EAGVAQSPRYKIIEKRQSVAFWCNPISGHATLYWYQQILGQGPKLLIQFQNNGVVDDSQLPKDRFSAERLKGVDSTLKIQPAKLEDSAVYLCASSTDRTYEQYFGPGTRLTVT.

V is TRBV7-9 and J is TRBJ2-3; tentatively, D is TRBD1 (6 bases). Per the germline V gene, CDR1 is SEHNR and CDR2 is FQNEAQ (reference sequence). Trimming took off 3 bases at V and 0 bases at J, with 16 bases between the two ends. CDR3 length: 17 residues. The CDR3 spells CASSFNTGISSTDTQYF. The CDR3 DNA sequence: TGTGCCAGCAGCTTTAATACAGGGATTTCTAGCACAGATACGCAGTATTTT.

In this sample, this clone turned up a few times. The chain employs TRBV11-2 and TRBJ2-3; D remains unclear. Germline V lookup: CDR1 SGHAT, CDR2 FQNNGV. The CDR3 is made up of 12 amino acids. V was cut by 2 bases and J by 5 bases, with 5 bases left in between. In DNA, the CDR3 is TGTGCCAGCAGCTTATCCGGAGATACGCAGTATTTT. This encodes CASSLSGDTQYF.

This sequence joins TRBV25-1 and TRBJ2-5; possible D gene TRBD2, 5 bases. V was shortened by 1 base and J by 1 base, with 7 bases between the two germline ends. The CDR3 covers 14 residues. Germline CDR1 and CDR2: MGHDK and SYGVNS. Written as DNA, the CDR3 is TGTGCCAGCAGTGAATCGGGGAGCCAAGAGACCCAGTACTTC. This encodes CASSESGSQETQYF.

The rearrangement links TRBV6-5 to TRBJ2-2, with 10 bases matching TRBD2. CDR3 length equals 14 residues. Germline V gene data show CDR1 as MNHEY and CDR2 as SVGAGI. The junction had 5 bases not matched to a gene; V was cut back by 10 bases and J by 3 bases. The CDR3 DNA is TGTGCCACCGGGACTAGCGTAGACACCGGGGAGCTGTTTTTT. Amino acids: CATGTSVDTGELFF.

The V and J genes are TRBV19 and TRBJ2-5, with D perhaps TRBD2 (5 bases). The CDR3 extends over 15 amino acids. Trimming shortened V by 5 bases and J by 1 base, and 14 bases separated the two germline ends. Germline V CDR1 and CDR2: LNHDA, SQIVND (reference sequence). The CDR3 coding sequence is TGTGCCAGTAGTCCTACATGGACTTCCCAAGAGACCCAGTACTTC. As protein: CASSPTWTSQETQYF. The entire variable domain, with the rest obtained from reference TRBV19 and TRBJ2-5, is as follows: DGGITQSPKYLFRKEGQNVTLSCEQNLNHDAMYWYRQDPGQGLRLIYYSQIVNDFQKGDIAEGYSVSREKKESFPLTVTSAQKNPTAFYLCASSPTWTSQETQYFGPGTRLLVL.

The gene calls are TRBV6-1 and TRBJ2-3; D perhaps matches TRBD2 (5 bases). The V gene's germline CDR1 is MNHNS and CDR2 SASEGT. Trimming removed 8 bases from V and 6 bases from J, with 18 bases in between. This CDR3 is 14 amino acids long. In DNA form, the CDR3 reads TGTGCCAGCGAGGGATTGGCAGGAACGGATACGCAGTATTTT. This translates into CASEGLAGTDTQYF.